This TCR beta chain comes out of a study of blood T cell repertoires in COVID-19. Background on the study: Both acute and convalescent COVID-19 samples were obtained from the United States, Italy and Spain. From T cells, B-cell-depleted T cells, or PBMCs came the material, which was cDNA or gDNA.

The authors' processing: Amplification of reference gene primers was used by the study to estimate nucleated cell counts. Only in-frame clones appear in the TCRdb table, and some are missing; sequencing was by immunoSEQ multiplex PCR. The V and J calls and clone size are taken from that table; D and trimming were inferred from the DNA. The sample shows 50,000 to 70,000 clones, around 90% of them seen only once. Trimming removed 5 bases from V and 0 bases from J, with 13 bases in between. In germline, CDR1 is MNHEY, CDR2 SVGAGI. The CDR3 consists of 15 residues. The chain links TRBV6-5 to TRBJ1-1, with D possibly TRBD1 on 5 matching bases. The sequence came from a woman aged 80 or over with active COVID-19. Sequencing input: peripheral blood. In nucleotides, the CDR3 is TGTGCCAGCAGTAGGGCGGGACGTATGAACACTGAAGCTTTCTTT. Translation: CASSRAGRMNTEAFF.